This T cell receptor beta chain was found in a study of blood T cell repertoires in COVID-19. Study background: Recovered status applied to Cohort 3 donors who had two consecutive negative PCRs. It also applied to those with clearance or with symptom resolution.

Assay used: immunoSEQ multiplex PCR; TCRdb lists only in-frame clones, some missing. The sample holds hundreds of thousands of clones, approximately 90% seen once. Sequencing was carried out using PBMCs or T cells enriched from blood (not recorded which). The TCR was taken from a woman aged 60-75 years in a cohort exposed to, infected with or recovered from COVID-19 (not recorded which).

The CDR3, as DNA: TGTGCCAGCAGTTACGGCAGGACCTACGAGCAGTACTTC. Its protein product is CASSYGRTYEQYF. The chain combines TRBV6-5 with TRBJ2-7; D unresolved. Per the germline V gene, CDR1 is MNHEY and CDR2 is SVGAGI. This CDR3 region has 13 residues. Trimming took 2 bases from V and 2 from J, leaving 7 bases between them.